Each of the 27 T cell receptor beta chains below was sequenced from the same sample in a study of Ad26.COV2.S vaccination and SARS-CoV-2 variants. Clones were read by immunoSEQ multiplex PCR, and TCRdb kept only the in-frame ones, dropping some. The sample shows hundreds of thousands of clones, roughly 90% of them seen only once. Treatment denoted: roughly 19 received Ad26.COV2.S at low or high dose, single or two shots; about 5 received placebo; per-sample allocation not given. Sampling happened 63 days after the first vaccine or placebo injection. The material was peripheral blood, obtained in a trial of Ad26.COV2.S vaccine versus placebo. All receptors come from a person aged 18-60 years who received the Ad26.COV2.S COVID-19 vaccine or a placebo.

This clone was counted a single time. The chain uses TRBV5-4 and TRBJ2-7; no clear D. CDR3 length equals 14 residues. Trimming cost V 3 bases and J 0 bases, with 10 bases left between them. The germline CDR1 and CDR2 sequences are SGHNT and YYREEE (reference sequence). For the CDR3, the DNA is TGTGCCAGCAGCTCCCCGGCCGACTCCTACGAGCAGTACTTC. As protein: CASSSPADSYEQYF.

This chain connects TRBV11-3 to TRBJ2-7; D tentatively fits TRBD1 or TRBD2 (6 bases each). Per the germline V gene, CDR1 is SGHNT and CDR2 is YENEEA. V was pared by 2 bases and J by 6 bases, with 14 bases between. CDR3 size: 14 residues. For the CDR3, the DNA is TGTGCCAGCAGCTTATCCGGGGGCAGGTCCGAGCAGTACTTC. Translation gives CASSLSGGRSEQYF.

This chain uses TRBV6-2 or TRBV6-3 with TRBJ1-1; 7 bases are shared with TRBD1. Per germline, CDR1 MNHEY and CDR2 SVGEGT. V lost 4 bases and J lost 4; bases outside the gene matches: 12. The CDR3 has 16 amino acids. Here the CDR3 reads CASSFRTGGEGTEAFF. Here the CDR3 DNA reads TGTGCCAGCAGTTTCAGGACAGGAGGCGAGGGCACTGAAGCTTTCTTT.

This chain connects TRBV18 to TRBJ2-2, with D tentatively TRBD1 or TRBD2 (5 bases each). CDR1 is KGHSH and CDR2 is LQKENI in the germline V gene. The CDR3 is 17 residues long. The V end lost 3 bases, the J end lost 2 bases, and 16 bases lay between the germline ends. CDR3 coding DNA: TGTGCCAGCTCACCGCAGGGACGGATCTCAAACACCGGGGAGCTGTTTTTT. Translated, it gives CASSPQGRISNTGELFF.

The J gene is TRBJ2-7, the V gene TRBV20-1; D tentatively fits TRBD1 or TRBD2 (5 bases each). Trimming shortened V by 5 bases and J by 7 bases, and 9 bases separated the two germline ends. The germline V gene has CDR1 DFQATT and CDR2 SNEGSKA (reference sequence). The CDR3 is 10 amino acids. The CDR3: CSAGGREQYF. CDR3 bases: TGCAGTGCTGGGGGTAGAGAGCAGTACTTC.

In this sample, this clone turned up once. The gene calls are TRBV4-2 and TRBJ2-2, with 8 bases fitting TRBD2. Germline V gene sequence: CDR1 LGHNA, CDR2 YNFKEQ. With 4 bases clipped from V and 2 bases from J, the junction kept 9 bases outside the gene matches. CDR3 length equals 17 residues. DNA for the CDR3: TGTGCCAGCAGCCCCGCCGGGACTAGAGCCAACACCGGGGAGCTGTTTTTT. It codes for CASSPAGTRANTGELFF.

V gene TRBV3-1 (or the pseudogene TRBV3-2) combines with J gene TRBJ1-1; possibly TRBD1 for D (5 bases). V lost 4 bases to trimming and J lost 5 bases, with 17 bases between them. Germline V CDR1 and CDR2: LGHDT, YNNKEL (reference sequence). CDR3 length: 15 amino acids. The CDR3 DNA is TGTGCCAGCAGCCTCCCGGTAAGGGGAGGAACTGAAGCTTTCTTT. Translating it yields CASSLPVRGGTEAFF.

The J gene is TRBJ1-1, the V gene TRBV6-2 or TRBV6-3; D is unclear. V lost 0 bases and J lost 11, with 13 bases in between. Per the germline V gene, CDR1 is MNHEY and CDR2 is SVGEGT. The CDR3 extends over 13 amino acids. CDR3 DNA sequence: TGTGCCAGCAGTTACTCTGTGGGCTACGGGGCTTTCTTT. Translating gives CASSYSVGYGAFF.

The V gene is TRBV5-1, the J gene TRBJ2-7; the match to TRBD2 covers 12 bases. V shed 4 bases, J shed 4 bases, and the junction held 6 bases outside the gene matches. The CDR3 consists of 15 residues. CDR1 SGHRS and CDR2 YFSETQ come from the germline V gene. CDR3 region: CASSGTSGGLYEQYF. The DNA of the CDR3 is TGCGCCAGCAGCGGCACTAGCGGGGGGTTATACGAGCAGTACTTC.

For the CDR3, the DNA is TGCGCCAGCAGCGCGGGGACAGAGGAAGAGACCCAGTACTTC. Encoded protein: CASSAGTEEETQYF. The chain joins TRBV5-1 to TRBJ2-5; D possibly corresponds to TRBD1 (7 bases). The CDR3 runs 14 residues. Germline CDR1 reads SGHRS; CDR2 reads YFSETQ. Trimming cost V 4 bases and J 3 bases, with 13 bases left between them.

The genes are TRBV6-4 and TRBJ1-6; D gene unclear. The germline gives CDR1 MRHNA, CDR2 SNTAGT. The CDR3 is 13 residues long. The V gene lost 2 bases and the J gene lost 7 bases, with 6 bases spanning the gap. In DNA, the CDR3 is TGTGCCAGCAGTGACGATGAGAATTCACCCCTCCACTTT. It encodes CASSDDENSPLHF.

The J gene is TRBJ2-6, the V gene TRBV9; 7 bases match TRBD1. V shed 4 bases and J 0 bases; nucleotides not matched to a gene: 4. The CDR3 extends over 16 amino acids. Germline V gives CDR1 SGDLS, CDR2 YYNGEE. CDR3 sequence (DNA): TGTGCCAGCAGCCCGGGACAGACCTCTGGGGCCAACGTCCTGACTTTC. Protein product: CASSPGQTSGANVLTF.

This sequence joins TRBV6-4 and TRBJ2-3, with 10 bases lining up with TRBD1. Looked up from germline, CDR1 is MRHNA and CDR2 is SNTAGT. The V segment lost 10 bases and the J segment 2 bases; nucleotides outside the gene matches: 12. The CDR3 totals 16 residues. This chain's CDR3 is CATRQGAGSSTDTQYF. CDR3 DNA sequence: TGTGCCACCCGACAGGGGGCAGGTAGTTCCACAGATACGCAGTATTTT.

This clone was recorded a few times. The V call is TRBV4-2, the J call TRBJ1-6; 9 positions agree with TRBD1. Germline V gene lookup returns CDR1 LGHNA and CDR2 YNFKEQ. Trimming cost V 2 bases and J 6 bases; bases outside gene matches: 5. The CDR3 spans 16 residues. CDR3 sequence (DNA): TGTGCCAGCAGCCAAATCGCGGGACAGGGTAATTCACCCCTCCACTTT. This codes for CASSQIAGQGNSPLHF.

The chain links TRBV5-1 to TRBJ2-1, with 7 nucleotides matching TRBD2. CDR1 SGHRS and CDR2 YFSETQ come from the germline V gene. The CDR3 length is 16 residues. J gave up 7 bases and V 3 bases, and 13 bases lay outside the gene matches. The CDR3 here is CASSWGGAGFLNEQFF. CDR3 sequence (DNA): TGCGCCAGCAGCTGGGGAGGGGCAGGGTTTTTGAATGAGCAGTTCTTC.

This rearrangement joins TRBV11-3 to TRBJ2-2; 8 bases are a match to TRBD2. J lost 5 bases, V lost 5 bases, and 7 bases had no gene match. The CDR3 extends over 15 amino acids. The germline V gene encodes CDR1 SGHNT and CDR2 YENEEA. The CDR3 nucleotides are TGTGCCAGCAGCCCGGGACTAGGGGGGACCGGGGAGCTGTTTTTT. Translating gives CASSPGLGGTGELFF.

The V and J genes are TRBV10-1 and TRBJ2-6; D not certain. The CDR3 contains 15 residues. Trimming cost V 3 bases and J 0 bases, with 6 bases left between them. Germline CDR1 WNHNN, CDR2 SYGVQD (reference sequence). The CDR3 DNA sequence: TGCGCCAGCAGTGATCCCAGCTCTGGGGCCAACGTCCTGACTTTC. Its protein is CASSDPSSGANVLTF.

The chain has TRBV15 and TRBJ2-6; 9 bases are a match to TRBD1. The V segment lost 5 bases and the J segment 0 bases; nucleotides outside the gene matches: 11. The CDR3 runs to 19 residues. CDR1 is LNHNV and CDR2 is YYDKDF in the germline V gene (reference sequence). CDR3 nucleotides: TGTGCCACCAGCTACCCCCCGGGACAGGGTGGCTCTGGGGCCAACGTCCTGACTTTC. It is translated as CATSYPPGQGGSGANVLTF.

The rearrangement links TRBV2 to TRBJ2-1; TRBD2 agrees at 7 bases. With 7 bases clipped from V and 1 base from J, the junction kept 10 bases outside the gene matches. CDR1 is SNHLY and CDR2 is FYNNEI in the germline V gene. The CDR3 is 16 amino acids. This CDR3 reads CASTAGAAQSYNEQFF. As DNA, the CDR3 is TGTGCCAGCACCGCGGGAGCGGCCCAATCCTACAATGAGCAGTTCTTC. Complete variable domain (other parts from reference TRBV2 and TRBJ2-1): EPEVTQTPSHQVTQMGQEVILRCVPISNHLYFYWYRQILGQKVEFLVSFYNNEISEKSEIFDDQFSVERPDGSNFTLKIRSTKLEDSAMYFCASTAGAAQSYNEQFFGPGTRLTVL.

V and J are TRBV6-5 and TRBJ2-5; D ambiguous. With 2 bases removed from V and 5 bases from J, the gap between germline ends came to 18 bases. Germline loops: CDR1 MNHEY, CDR2 SVGAGI. This CDR3 has 16 residues. The CDR3 nucleotides are TGTGCCAGCAGTTACGGATCCGGGCCCCCTGGGGAGACCCAGTACTTC. Encoded protein: CASSYGSGPPGETQYF.

The chain recombines TRBV7-9 with TRBJ2-2; D is perhaps TRBD2 (5 bases). The CDR3 consists of 12 residues. Trimming stripped 7 bases from V and 6 bases from J, with 9 bases between. Germline loops: CDR1 SEHNR, CDR2 FQNEAQ (reference sequence). The CDR3 sequence: CASTHGAGELFF. The CDR3 DNA reads as TGTGCCAGCACGCACGGGGCCGGGGAGCTGTTTTTT.

The chain carries TRBV6-6 and TRBJ2-7, with D perhaps TRBD1 (7 bases). The CDR3 extends over 13 amino acids. Germline V CDR1 and CDR2: MNHNY, SVGAGI (reference sequence). Trimming pared 6 bases from V and 3 bases from J, leaving 12 bases between. The CDR3 loop reads CASRGGQNYEQYF. DNA for the CDR3: TGTGCCAGCAGGGGGGGACAGAACTACGAGCAGTACTTC.

Only one count was recorded for this clone. The chain is built from TRBV18 and TRBJ1-3, with 7 bases that match TRBD1. CDR3 length: 17 amino acids. Unmatched junction bases numbered 10, after V lost 3 bases and J lost 2 bases. In germline, CDR1 is KGHSH, CDR2 LQKENI. DNA of the CDR3: TGTGCCAGCTCACCCCAGATGGACAGGTCGACTGGAAACACCATATATTTT. Its protein is CASSPQMDRSTGNTIYF.

Comments on this clone: Other nucleotide sequences from this sample produce the same CDR3. In DNA, the CDR3 is TGTGCCTGGAGTGTGAACAGGGTATACGAGCAGTACTTC. Translating it yields CAWSVNRVYEQYF. This chain uses TRBV30 with TRBJ2-7, with D perhaps TRBD1 (6 bases). Germline lookup yields CDR1 GTSNPN and CDR2 SVGIG (reference sequence). V shed 0 bases and J shed 4 bases, with 10 bases lying between them. The CDR3 has 13 residues.

The gene calls are TRBV5-1 and TRBJ1-1; D is perhaps TRBD1 (5 bases). Germline V gene sequence: CDR1 SGHRS, CDR2 YFSETQ. The CDR3 is made up of 13 amino acids. The V end lost 4 bases, the J end lost 5 bases, and 12 bases lay between the germline ends. Written as DNA, the CDR3 is TGCGCCAGCAGCCTCTTACAGGAGACTGAAGCTTTCTTT. Amino acid sequence: CASSLLQETEAFF.

The chain employs TRBV15 and TRBJ2-7; 10 nucleotides agree with TRBD2. The V segment lost 1 base and the J segment 3 bases; nucleotides outside the gene matches: 15. The CDR3 is made up of 19 amino acids. Germline V lookup: CDR1 LNHNV, CDR2 YYDKDF (reference sequence). DNA for the CDR3: TGTGCCACCAGCAGAGTGACCGGGACTAGCGTTACGGTGGGCTACGAGCAGTACTTC. It yields the protein CATSRVTGTSVTVGYEQYF. The full variable domain, in which reference TRBV15 and TRBJ2-7 provide the parts outside the CDR3, is DAMVIQNPRYQVTQFGKPVTLSCSQTLNHNVMYWYQQKSSQAPKLLFHYYDKDFNNEADTPDNFQSRRPNTSFCFLDIRSPGLGDTAMYLCATSRVTGTSVTVGYEQYFGPGTRLTVT.

This clone was recorded only once. This rearrangement joins TRBV5-1 to TRBJ2-1; no definite D call. The germline V gene has CDR1 SGHRS and CDR2 YFSETQ. The CDR3 spans 13 residues. V dropped 4 bases and J dropped 0 bases, with 5 bases sitting between them. Here the CDR3 reads CASSPSSYNEQFF. The CDR3 nucleotides read TGCGCCAGCAGCCCCAGCTCCTACAATGAGCAGTTCTTC.